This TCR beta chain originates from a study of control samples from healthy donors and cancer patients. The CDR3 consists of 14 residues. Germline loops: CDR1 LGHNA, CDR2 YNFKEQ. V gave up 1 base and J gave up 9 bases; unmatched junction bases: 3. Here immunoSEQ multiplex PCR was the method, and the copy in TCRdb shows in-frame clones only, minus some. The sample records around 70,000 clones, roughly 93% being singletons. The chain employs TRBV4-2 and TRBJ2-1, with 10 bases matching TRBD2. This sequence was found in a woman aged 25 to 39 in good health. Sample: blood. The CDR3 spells CASSQALAGSEQFF. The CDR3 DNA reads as TGTGCCAGCAGCCAAGCACTAGCGGGGTCTGAGCAGTTCTTC.